Shown below are 12 T cell receptor beta chains from a single sample sequenced in a study of CD8 T cells in ankylosing spondylitis. From the 5' RACE reads, TCRdb called clonotypes with MiXCR, one entry per CDR3 protein. The table includes approximately 92,000 distinct CDR3 sequences, 8.8% detected once. Sequencing was performed on blood, either unsorted or a sorted T cell fraction (not recorded which). These receptors were obtained from a male donor with ankylosing spondylitis or in good health (not recorded which).

This clonotype was seen only a few times. CDR3 sequence: CASSLGYVPYEQYF. Written as DNA, the CDR3 is TGTGCCAGCAGCTTAGGCTATGTTCCCTACGAGCAGTACTTC. The V and J genes are TRBV7-9 and TRBJ2-7, with no clear D. The germline V gene encodes CDR1 SEHNR and CDR2 FQNEAQ (reference sequence). The CDR3 sequence is 14 residues long. Trimming removed 1 base at V and 2 bases at J, with 9 bases between.

This clonotype was found many times. The gene calls are TRBV20-1 and TRBJ1-1; perhaps TRBD1 as D (5 bases). This CDR3 region has 14 residues. Trimming pared 3 bases from V and 3 bases from J, leaving 14 bases between. Per germline, CDR1 DFQATT and CDR2 SNEGSKA (reference sequence). CDR3 bases: TGCAGTGCTAGCCAACAGGCGCCCTACACTGAAGCTTTCTTT. This sequence encodes CSASQQAPYTEAFF.

This clonotype was seen many times. CDR3 nucleotides: TGTGCCAGCAGTTACTCGCCCCCAGCGGGGGTCTACAATGAGCAGTTCTTC. This sequence encodes CASSYSPPAGVYNEQFF. The chain carries TRBV6-5 and TRBJ2-1; 8 nucleotides align to TRBD2. CDR1 is MNHEY, CDR2 SVGAGI, per germline. V trimming: 0 bases; J trimming: 3 bases; junction bases outside the gene matches: 7. CDR3 length equals 17 residues.

The chain links TRBV16 to TRBJ1-2; 9 nucleotides agree with TRBD1. V lost 2 bases and J lost 8; bases outside the gene matches: 6. CDR3 size: 14 residues. Germline-derived CDR1 and CDR2 are KGHSY and FQNENV. As DNA, the CDR3 is TGTGCCAGCAGCCAAGGGACAGGGATCGAAGGCTACACCTTC. Its translation: CASSQGTGIEGYTF.

This clonotype appeared many times. This rearrangement joins TRBV20-1 to TRBJ2-4; D remains ambiguous. Trimming shortened V by 3 bases and J by 0 bases, and 12 bases separated the two germline ends. The CDR3 contains 15 residues. Germline lookup yields CDR1 DFQATT and CDR2 SNEGSKA (reference sequence). The CDR3 sequence is CSASDGRLAKNIQYF. DNA of the CDR3: TGCAGTGCTAGCGACGGACGTCTAGCCAAAAACATTCAGTACTTC.

This clonotype was seen many times. The chain couples TRBV4-2 to TRBJ2-7; D is ambiguous. Germline CDR1 reads LGHNA; CDR2 reads YNFKEQ. The CDR3 extends over 14 amino acids. V was cut by 1 base and J by 2 bases, with 9 bases left in between. The CDR3 nucleotides read TGTGCCAGCAGCCAAGCTGGGATCCCCTACGAGCAGTACTTC. This gives the protein CASSQAGIPYEQYF.

This clonotype was observed at least ten times. The rearrangement joins TRBV27 to TRBJ2-7; D may be TRBD1 (6 bases). The germline V gene has CDR1 MNHEY and CDR2 SMNVEV (reference sequence). There are 13 residues in the CDR3. Trimming left V 6 bases short and J 4 bases short, with 13 bases between. CDR3 loop: CASSHGQIYEQYF. The CDR3 nucleotides are TGTGCCAGCAGCCATGGACAGATTTACGAGCAGTACTTC.

The chain uses TRBV29-1 and TRBJ1-2, with D unclear. The CDR3 contains 14 residues. The V gene lost 6 bases and the J gene lost 2 bases, with 16 bases spanning the gap. Germline CDR1 is SQVTM and CDR2 is ANQGSEA. The CDR3 spells CSVSHAGGNYGYTF. CDR3 DNA sequence: TGCAGCGTCAGCCATGCGGGAGGGAACTATGGCTACACCTTC.

This clonotype was observed a handful of times. The chain links TRBV12-3 or TRBV12-4 to TRBJ2-6, with 13 bases aligning to TRBD2. Trimming at V came to 2 bases and at J to 0 bases, leaving 7 bases not matched to a gene. This CDR3 is built from 20 residues. The chain's CDR3 is CASSLSGLAGLPSGANVLTF. CDR3 nucleotides: TGTGCCAGCAGTTTATCGGGACTAGCGGGGCTGCCCTCTGGGGCCAACGTCCTGACTTTC.

As to this clonotype: This may come from a read error, since a much larger clone is one base off. The chain is built from TRBV3-1 and TRBJ2-1; D tentatively fits TRBD1 or TRBD2 (5 bases each). The V and J ends lost 3 bases and 8 bases respectively, with 14 bases between them. Germline V CDR1 and CDR2: LGHDT, YNNKEL (reference sequence). This CDR3 region has 14 residues. Here the CDR3 reads CASSHSEGRHEQFF. The CDR3 DNA reads TGTGCCAGCAGCCACAGCGAGGGACGTCATGAGCAGTTCTTC.

The chain is built from TRBV12-3 or TRBV12-4 and TRBJ1-1; no clear D gene. This CDR3 spans 13 amino acids. The V gene lost 3 bases and the J gene lost 6 bases, with 11 bases spanning the gap. Here the CDR3 DNA reads TGTGCCAGCAGTTTCGGCGGGATCGCTGAAGCTTTCTTT. Translated, it gives CASSFGGIAEAFF.

The rearrangement uses TRBV2 and TRBJ2-5; 7 bases line up with TRBD2. Germline assignment: CDR1 SNHLY and CDR2 FYNNEI. Trimming cost V 6 bases and J 2 bases; bases outside gene matches: 6. CDR3 size: 14 residues. CDR3 sequence reads: CASSRDYRQETQYF. CDR3 bases: TGTGCCAGCAGCCGGGACTACCGACAAGAGACCCAGTACTTC.